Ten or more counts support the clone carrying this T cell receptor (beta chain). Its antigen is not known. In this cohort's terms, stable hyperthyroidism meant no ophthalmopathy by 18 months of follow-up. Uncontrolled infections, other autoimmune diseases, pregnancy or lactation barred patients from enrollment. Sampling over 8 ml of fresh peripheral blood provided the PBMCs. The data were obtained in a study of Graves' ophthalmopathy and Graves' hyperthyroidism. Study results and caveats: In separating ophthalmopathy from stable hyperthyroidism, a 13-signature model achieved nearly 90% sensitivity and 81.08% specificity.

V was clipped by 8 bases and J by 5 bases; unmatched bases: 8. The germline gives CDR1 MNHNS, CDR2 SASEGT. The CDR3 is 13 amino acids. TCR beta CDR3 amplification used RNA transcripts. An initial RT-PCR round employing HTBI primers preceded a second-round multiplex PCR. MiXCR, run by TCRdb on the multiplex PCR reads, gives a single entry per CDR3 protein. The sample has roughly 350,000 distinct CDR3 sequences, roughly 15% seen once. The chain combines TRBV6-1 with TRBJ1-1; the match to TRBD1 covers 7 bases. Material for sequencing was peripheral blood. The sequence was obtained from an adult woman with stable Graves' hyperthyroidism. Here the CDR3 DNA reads TGTGCCAGCCGGAGGGGGCGAAGGACTGAAGCTTTCTTT. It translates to CASRRGRRTEAFF.